A selection of T cell receptor beta chains follows, all from one sample in a study of identical twins. TCRdb used MiXCR to reprocess the 5' RACE reads, holding one entry per CDR3 protein. The profile shows a few hundred thousand distinct CDR3 sequences, 7.5% to 10% of them singletons. The sample also formed part of further work on yellow fever vaccine responses in identical twins.

Sequenced material: PBMCs. The receptors derive from a young woman in good health. Both conserved end residues are trimmed from each CDR3. The order of the fields is V gene, J gene, CDR3 protein.

TRBV19	TRBJ1-1	ASSTTGGTEAF
TRBV10-3	TRBJ2-7	AISESGDRSYEQY
TRBV7-8	TRBJ2-2	ASSSPVPGELF
TRBV28	TRBJ2-1	ASRALGAGPYNEQF
TRBV7-6	TRBJ2-2	ASSLMAGGRGGELF
TRBV7-3	TRBJ2-2	ASSKIPGPRSGELF
TRBV7-9	TRBJ2-7	ASSLPGLAGLYEQY
TRBV29-1	TRBJ1-1	SVAPGHTEAF
TRBV12-3/TRBV12-4	TRBJ2-3	ASTLAGQHTDTQY
TRBV4-2	TRBJ2-1	ASSQSSGGDTYNEQF
TRBV7-2	TRBJ2-3	ASSFVGGPTDTQY
TRBV5-5	TRBJ2-7	ASSLFGSGGYEQY
TRBV7-2	TRBJ1-1	ASSLGTHAEAF
TRBV20-1	TRBJ2-4	SYPDRVDKNIQY
TRBV18	TRBJ2-7	ASSPGVLYEQY
TRBV20-1	TRBJ2-1	SARGGRANSSYNEQF
TRBV29-1	TRBJ1-1	SGRREVTEAF
TRBV5-1	TRBJ2-3	ASSWTGGSTDTQY
TRBV11-2	TRBJ2-1	ASSLEVLAGAVYNEQF
TRBV5-1	TRBJ2-3	ASSSEPITGITDTQY